This TCR beta chain was captured in a study of blood T cell repertoires in COVID-19. Study at large: Both acute and convalescent COVID-19 samples were obtained from the United States, Italy and Spain. PBMCs, B-cell-depleted T cells, or T cells were the source of the cDNA or gDNA that made up the material.

The CDR3 runs 16 residues. CDR1 SGHKS and CDR2 YYEKEE come from the germline V gene (reference sequence). J gave up 1 base and V 2 bases, and 6 bases lay outside the gene matches. Methods used by the authors: Estimates of nucleated cell counts were drawn from the amplification of reference gene primers. Here immunoSEQ multiplex PCR was the method, and the copy in TCRdb shows in-frame clones only, minus some. V, J and clone size are taken as reported in that table, and D and trimming were inferred from the DNA itself. This sample has 170,000 or so clones; about 82% occur once, and the top ten carry 6.5%.

The clonotype originates from a man between 65 and 85 years old with active or convalescent COVID-19. V and J are TRBV5-5 and TRBJ1-5; 7 nucleotides agree with TRBD1. The sequenced material came from peripheral blood. In nucleotides, the CDR3 is TGTGCCAGCAGCTTAAGGGGGCCGGGGAGCAATCAGCCCCAGCATTTT. This sequence encodes CASSLRGPGSNQPQHF.